This T cell receptor (beta chain) was sequenced in a study of vaccination effects on CD4 cells after COVID-19. In the study overall: The median interval between the second dose and post-vaccine sampling was 72 days.

Method: immunoSEQ multiplex PCR; TCRdb's copy keeps in-frame clones and lacks some. In the table there are 15,000 or so clones, over 60% of which are singletons. Germline CDR1 reads SQVTM; CDR2 reads ANQGSEA. The CDR3 is 10 residues long. V dropped 7 bases and J dropped 1 base, with 4 bases sitting between them. This clone was observed a few times. Its antigen is undetermined. Using viral peptide pools, the ViraFEST assay grew out antigen-specific CD4+ T cells prior to sequencing. Cultured cells yielded isolated CD4+ T cells after about ten days. Confirmation by PCR established that the person had SARS-CoV-2 infection between March and December 2020. Participants were vaccinated with two doses of either the BNT162b2 or mRNA-1273 vaccine.

The genes are TRBV29-1 and TRBJ1-1; D is undetermined. Sequencing used CD4+ T cells from PBMCs cultured with SARS-CoV-2 spike peptides, obtained after COVID-19 vaccination. This TCR was recovered from a human donor who had a prior SARS-CoV-2 infection. The CDR3 sequence is CSGQNTEAFF. The CDR3 coding sequence is TGCAGCGGACAGAACACTGAAGCTTTCTTT.